What follows are 10 T cell receptor beta chains derived from one specimen sequenced in a study of blood T cell repertoires in COVID-19 (dated by TCRdb to the early 2020s). Libraries were constructed by the immunoSEQ multiplex PCR assay. TCRdb stores this immuneACCESS table with in-frame sequences only. Part of the clones is absent; in the studies checked, under half of the shortfall reflects unresolved V genes, and no reason is known for the rest. For this sample the table gives about 290,000 clones, of which roughly nine tenths were detected only once. The ten largest clones take up around 10% of the sample. Material: peripheral blood. The receptors here all came from a woman in her 30s with COVID-19, enrolled during active disease.

This sequence joins TRBV11-2 and TRBJ2-7; TRBD2 matches at 8 bases. J lost 0 bases, V lost 5 bases, and 9 bases had no gene match. The germline CDR1 and CDR2 sequences are SGHAT and FQNNGV. The CDR3 spans 16 residues. CDR3 region: CASSPRGGAISYEQYF. CDR3 nucleotide sequence: TGTGCCAGCAGCCCACGGGGGGGGGCGATCTCCTACGAGCAGTACTTC.

The rearrangement joins TRBV6-5 to TRBJ1-2; tentatively, D is TRBD1 (6 bases). V lost 2 bases and J lost 0, with 10 bases in between. Germline V gives CDR1 MNHEY, CDR2 SVGAGI. This CDR3 has 15 amino acids. The CDR3 DNA is TGTGCCAGCAGTTACCGGACAGTCCCTAACTATGGCTACACCTTC. This codes for CASSYRTVPNYGYTF.

This clone has just a few counts. V is TRBV2 and J is TRBJ2-5; 9 nucleotides match TRBD1. Germline lookup yields CDR1 SNHLY and CDR2 FYNNEI. This CDR3 region has 13 residues. Trimming at V came to 9 bases and at J to 5 bases, leaving 7 bases not matched to a gene. The CDR3 spells CASTGTGPETQYF. The CDR3, as DNA: TGTGCCAGTACAGGGACAGGGCCCGAGACCCAGTACTTC. Combining the CDR3 with reference TRBV2 and TRBJ2-5 gives the whole variable domain EPEVTQTPSHQVTQMGQEVILRCVPISNHLYFYWYRQILGQKVEFLVSFYNNEISEKSEIFDDQFSVERPDGSNFTLKIRSTKLEDSAMYFCASTGTGPETQYFGPGTRLLVL.

This chain connects TRBV9 to TRBJ2-3; 7 bases line up with TRBD2. The CDR3 is 14 residues long. V was pared by 1 base and J by 1 base, with 0 bases of the junction left unmatched. Germline V gene lookup returns CDR1 SGDLS and CDR2 YYNGEE. This CDR3 is CASSVTSGTDTQYF. Written as DNA, the CDR3 is TGTGCCAGCAGCGTAACTAGCGGCACAGATACGCAGTATTTT. The variable domain in full, completed from reference TRBV9 and TRBJ2-3, reads DSGVTQTPKHLITATGQRVTLRCSPRSGDLSVYWYQQSLDQGLQFLIQYYNGEERAKGNILERFSAQQFPDLHSELNLSSLELGDSALYFCASSVTSGTDTQYFGPGTRLTVL.

The chain combines TRBV19 with TRBJ1-1, with D possibly TRBD1 on 5 matching bases. The germline V gene has CDR1 LNHDA and CDR2 SQIVND (reference sequence). The CDR3 totals 14 residues. V lost 3 bases to trimming and J lost 4 bases, with 12 bases between them. The CDR3 protein is CASSIRGGPTEAFF. CDR3 sequence (DNA): TGTGCCAGTAGTATCCGGGGGGGACCCACTGAAGCTTTCTTT.

The chain is built from TRBV25-1 and TRBJ1-6; 8 bases are shared with TRBD1. V lost 3 bases and J lost 9; bases outside the gene matches: 13. The CDR3 is 17 residues long. Germline V gene lookup returns CDR1 MGHDK and CDR2 SYGVNS. The CDR3 region is CASSDPPGTGSTSPLHF. CDR3 sequence (DNA): TGTGCCAGCAGTGACCCGCCCGGGACAGGCTCAACTTCACCCCTCCACTTT.

The rearrangement links TRBV29-1 to TRBJ1-2; the D gene is possibly TRBD1 (6 bases). Trimming took 3 bases from V and 0 from J, leaving 11 bases between them. The V gene's germline CDR1 is SQVTM and CDR2 ANQGSEA. This CDR3 region has 14 residues. The CDR3 nucleotides are TGCAGCGTTGACCCAGGGGCGACTAACTATGGCTACACCTTC. It translates to CSVDPGATNYGYTF. The whole variable domain, filled in from reference TRBV29-1 and TRBJ1-2, reads SAVISQKPSRDICQRGTSLTIQCQVDSQVTMMFWYRQQPGQSLTLIATANQGSEATYESGFVIDKFPISRPNLTFSTLTVSNMSPEDSSIYLCSVDPGATNYGYTFGSGTRLTVV.

J is TRBJ1-3 and V is TRBV18; no firm D call. V was shortened by 3 bases and J by 0 bases, with 9 bases between the two germline ends. The CDR3 consists of 15 residues. Germline-derived CDR1 and CDR2 are KGHSH and LQKENI. The CDR3 loop reads CASSPVTGSGNTIYF. CDR3 bases: TGTGCCAGCTCACCCGTGACGGGCTCTGGAAACACCATATATTTT.

The chain combines TRBV10-2 with TRBJ2-2; D is ambiguous. Germline CDR1 and CDR2: WSHSY and SAAADI. The V end lost 2 bases, the J end lost 3 bases, and 10 bases lay between the germline ends. This CDR3 is 15 amino acids long. CDR3 bases: TGCGCCAGCAGTGAGGGTCAGGTGCACACCGGGGAGCTGTTTTTT. This codes for CASSEGQVHTGELFF.

The chain employs TRBV29-1 and TRBJ2-7; TRBD1 agrees at 8 bases. This CDR3 has 14 amino acids. Germline lookup yields CDR1 SQVTM and CDR2 ANQGSEA. J lost 0 bases, V lost 8 bases, and 9 bases had no gene match. CDR3: CSTRTGPSSYEQYF. CDR3 nucleotide sequence: TGCAGCACCCGGACAGGGCCGAGCTCCTACGAGCAGTACTTC.